A selection of T cell receptor beta chains follows, all from one sample in a study of shared T cell receptors in the human thymus. The assay was immunoSEQ multiplex PCR, and TCRdb's table has in-frame clones only and misses some. The table lists under 850,000 clones, around nine tenths of them singletons. The data also belong to a second study, concerning human thymus T cells.

Sequenced input: thymocytes. The receptors were gathered from a boy less than two years old with a congenital heart defect. CDR3s leave out the opening cysteine and the closing phenylalanine or tryptophan. D genes are given only for firm matches.

TRBJ2-7	TRBV14	-	ASSQDIASSYEQY
TRBJ2-6	TRBV4-3	TRBD2	ASSRGGLAGGPLGANVLT
TRBJ1-1	TRBV5-4	TRBD1	ASSSQGGDTEAF
TRBJ1-2	TRBV11-2	-	ASTEGESYYGYT
TRBJ2-5	TRBV7-3	-	ASSLIRGWETQY
TRBJ1-5	TRBV4-3	TRBD1	ASSQGQTGNQPQH
TRBJ2-1	TRBV7-3	TRBD2	ASSQRLAGGPNEQF
TRBJ1-1	TRBV20-1	-	SPSTEAF
TRBJ2-2	TRBV7-8	-	ASSLGAGSGELF
TRBJ2-5	TRBV4-3	-	ASSQEIWPSQETQY
TRBJ2-7	TRBV15	TRBD1	ATHRGDTLRVEY
TRBJ2-3	TRBV5-1	-	ASTRVGGGESWDTQY
TRBJ2-1	TRBV4-3	-	ASSQGGRHPNEQF
TRBJ2-1	TRBV5-1	TRBD2	ASSFYPSSGGFNEQF
TRBJ1-2	TRBV7-2	TRBD1	ASSLGQGDGYT
TRBJ1-5	TRBV28	-	ASRSGVSNQPQH
TRBJ2-2	TRBV10-3	-	AISVSRGLSGTGELF
TRBJ2-2	TRBV28	TRBD2	ASSLNRRRTSGYTGELF
TRBJ2-2	TRBV12-5	TRBD2	ASGLLGLAGGNLNTGELF
TRBJ1-5	TRBV5-1	-	ASSLACRVGYSNQPQH
TRBJ2-3	TRBV15	TRBD1	ATSSHGQGTDTQY
TRBJ2-1	TRBV27	-	ASSLGQGNEQF
TRBJ2-7	TRBV18	TRBD1	ASSPSYRDSAVYEQY
TRBJ2-3	TRBV29-1	TRBD2	SWSGTRTDTQY
TRBJ2-7	TRBV6-5	-	ASRAHYEQY
TRBJ2-3	TRBV4-2	TRBD1	ASSQATGAQY
TRBJ2-7	TRBV12-5	-	ASGFPTGDSYEQY
TRBJ2-7	TRBV19	TRBD1	ASSFAGTGGIEQY
TRBJ1-1	TRBV7-9	-	ASSSTSREGTEAF